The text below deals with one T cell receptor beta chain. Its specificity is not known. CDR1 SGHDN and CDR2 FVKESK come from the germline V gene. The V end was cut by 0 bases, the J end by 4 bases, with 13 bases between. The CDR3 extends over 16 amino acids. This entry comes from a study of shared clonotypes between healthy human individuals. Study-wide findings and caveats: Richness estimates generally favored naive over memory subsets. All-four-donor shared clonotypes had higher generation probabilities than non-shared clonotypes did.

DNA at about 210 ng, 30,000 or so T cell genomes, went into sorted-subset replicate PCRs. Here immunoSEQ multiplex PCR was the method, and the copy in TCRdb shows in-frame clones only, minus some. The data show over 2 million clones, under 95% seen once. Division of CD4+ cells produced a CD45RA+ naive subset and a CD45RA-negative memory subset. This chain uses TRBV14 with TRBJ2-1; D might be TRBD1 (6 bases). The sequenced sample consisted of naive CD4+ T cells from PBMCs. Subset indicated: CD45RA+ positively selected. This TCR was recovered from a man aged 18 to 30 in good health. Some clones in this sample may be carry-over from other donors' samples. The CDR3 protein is CASSQDPGVVYNEQFF. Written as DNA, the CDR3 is TGTGCCAGCAGCCAAGACCCAGGGGTTGTGTACAATGAGCAGTTCTTC.